The rows below give T cell receptor beta chains drawn from one sample of a study of cytomegalovirus exposure and HLA in healthy donors. Sequenced by immunoSEQ multiplex PCR; TCRdb stores in-frame clones only, minus some. The sample shows about 150,000 clones, around two thirds of them seen only once. Sequencing input: PBMCs. Receptor source: a woman younger than 35 in good health and CMV-seronegative. Both conserved end residues are part of each CDR3. Each record gives: clone size, J gene, V gene, D gene, CDR3 DNA, CDR3 protein. The D gene is left open where the match is weak. The listing skips clone size in some rows; elsewhere it reads once, few, many or a size class.

clone_size: NA
j_call: TRBJ2-6
v_call: TRBV27
d_call: TRBD2
cdr3_nt: TGTGCCAGCAGTTCGGGACTAGCGGGAACTGGGGCCAACGTCCTGACTTTC
cdr3_aa: CASSSGLAGTGANVLTF

clone_size: NA
j_call: TRBJ2-5
v_call: TRBV4-1
d_call: TRBD2
cdr3_nt: TGCGCCAGCAGCCAAGGGCTAGCGGACTCGATGACCCAGTACTTC
cdr3_aa: CASSQGLADSMTQYF

clone_size: NA
j_call: TRBJ1-2
v_call: TRBV5-4
d_call: NA
cdr3_nt: TGTGCCAGCAGCCGCGGTCCGGAGGGAAACTATGGCTACACCTTC
cdr3_aa: CASSRGPEGNYGYTF

clone_size: once
j_call: TRBJ2-7
v_call: TRBV4-3
d_call: NA
cdr3_nt: TGCGCCAGCAGCCAAGATCTACGGGAAACAGCCTACGAGCAGTACTTC
cdr3_aa: CASSQDLRETAYEQYF

clone_size: NA
j_call: TRBJ2-1
v_call: TRBV7-9
d_call: TRBD1
cdr3_nt: TGTGCCAGCAGCCCGAGGGACAGGGACGCCTACAATGAGCAGTTCTTC
cdr3_aa: CASSPRDRDAYNEQFF

clone_size: NA
j_call: TRBJ2-5
v_call: TRBV4-3
d_call: TRBD1
cdr3_nt: TGCGCCAGCAGCCAAAACAGGGGAAGGGGAGAGACCCAGTACTTC
cdr3_aa: CASSQNRGRGETQYF

clone_size: few
j_call: TRBJ1-1
v_call: TRBV18
d_call: TRBD1
cdr3_nt: TGTGCCAGCTCGTGGACAGGGCCCACTGAAGCTTTCTTT
cdr3_aa: CASSWTGPTEAFF

clone_size: NA
j_call: TRBJ2-7
v_call: TRBV5-1
d_call: NA
cdr3_nt: TGCGCCAGCAGCTCTCCGGAGGGCGCCGAGCAGTACTTC
cdr3_aa: CASSSPEGAEQYF

clone_size: once
j_call: TRBJ2-3
v_call: TRBV6-5
d_call: TRBD1
cdr3_nt: TGTGCCAGCACCTGGGACAGGGCGAGGACAGATACGCAGTATTTT
cdr3_aa: CASTWDRARTDTQYF

clone_size: NA
j_call: TRBJ2-3
v_call: TRBV6-1
d_call: TRBD1
cdr3_nt: TGTGCCAGCAGTGAAGTGTCCGGGACAGGGGGAGGCGATACGCAGTATTTT
cdr3_aa: CASSEVSGTGGGDTQYF

clone_size: NA
j_call: TRBJ2-6
v_call: TRBV9
d_call: NA
cdr3_nt: TGTGCCAGCAGCGCCTTCTCTGGGGCCAACGTCCTGACTTTC
cdr3_aa: CASSAFSGANVLTF

clone_size: NA
j_call: TRBJ2-1
v_call: TRBV15
d_call: TRBD2
cdr3_nt: TGTGCCACCAGCAGGTCTCAGCTAGCGGGAGCAAATGAGCAGTTCTTC
cdr3_aa: CATSRSQLAGANEQFF

clone_size: NA
j_call: TRBJ1-1
v_call: TRBV7-2
d_call: NA
cdr3_nt: TGTGCCAGCAGCTTAGGCGGGATGAACACTGAAGCTTTCTTT
cdr3_aa: CASSLGGMNTEAFF

clone_size: NA
j_call: TRBJ2-1
v_call: TRBV7-9
d_call: NA
cdr3_nt: TGTTCCAGCAGCTCAGACCTTGGGGCTGATGACAATGAGCAGTTCTTC
cdr3_aa: CSSSSDLGADDNEQFF

clone_size: once
j_call: TRBJ1-1
v_call: TRBV7-2
d_call: NA
cdr3_nt: TGTGCCAGCAGCCGACTCCGAAATGAAGCTTTCTTT
cdr3_aa: CASSRLRNEAFF

clone_size: NA
j_call: TRBJ1-6
v_call: TRBV4-3
d_call: TRBD1
cdr3_nt: TGCGCCAGCAGCCAAGTATTCCCAGGGGGCTATAATTCACCCCTCCACTTT
cdr3_aa: CASSQVFPGGYNSPLHF

clone_size: NA
j_call: TRBJ2-1
v_call: TRBV2
d_call: NA
cdr3_nt: TGTGCCAGCAGTGAACAGGGCGGTTCCTACAATGAGCAGTTCTTC
cdr3_aa: CASSEQGGSYNEQFF

clone_size: NA
j_call: TRBJ2-5
v_call: TRBV7-9
d_call: TRBD2
cdr3_nt: TGTGCCAGCAGCTTTTTTCGGGAGGGCCGACTGGGAGAGACCCAGTACTTC
cdr3_aa: CASSFFREGRLGETQYF

clone_size: NA
j_call: TRBJ2-3
v_call: TRBV4-3
d_call: TRBD1
cdr3_nt: TGCGCCAGTGACAGGGATTCGACAGATACGCAGTATTTT
cdr3_aa: CASDRDSTDTQYF

clone_size: once
j_call: TRBJ2-7
v_call: TRBV6-1
d_call: NA
cdr3_nt: TGTGCCAGCAGTGCCCCGGGAAACTACGAGCAGTACTTC
cdr3_aa: CASSAPGNYEQYF

clone_size: NA
j_call: TRBJ2-3
v_call: TRBV7-9
d_call: TRBD1
cdr3_nt: TGTGCCAGCAGCTGGGGACAGACCACTCTTCTAAGCACAGATACGCAGTATTTT
cdr3_aa: CASSWGQTTLLSTDTQYF

clone_size: NA
j_call: TRBJ2-1
v_call: TRBV11-3
d_call: NA
cdr3_nt: TGTGCCAGCAGCCCCCTGGGGGGTAGCCGATCCTACAATGAGCAGTTCTTC
cdr3_aa: CASSPLGGSRSYNEQFF

clone_size: NA
j_call: TRBJ2-7
v_call: TRBV7-9
d_call: NA
cdr3_nt: TGTGCCAGCGGACAGTCTACCTACGAGCAGTACTTC
cdr3_aa: CASGQSTYEQYF

clone_size: NA
j_call: TRBJ2-7
v_call: TRBV13
d_call: NA
cdr3_nt: TGTGCCAGCAGCTCCCAGGGGAATAGATACGAGCAGTACTTC
cdr3_aa: CASSSQGNRYEQYF

clone_size: NA
j_call: TRBJ2-5
v_call: TRBV6-6
d_call: NA
cdr3_nt: TGTGCCAGCACCGCCGACTCTACGGAGACCCAGTACTTC
cdr3_aa: CASTADSTETQYF

clone_size: NA
j_call: TRBJ2-1
v_call: TRBV6-6
d_call: TRBD2
cdr3_nt: TGTGCCAGCAGTTACGAGGGCGGGAGTATCGGTGAGCAGTTCTTC
cdr3_aa: CASSYEGGSIGEQFF

clone_size: few
j_call: TRBJ1-2
v_call: TRBV7-2
d_call: NA
cdr3_nt: TGTGCCAGCAGCTTCCTAGATGACTATGGCTACACCTTC
cdr3_aa: CASSFLDDYGYTF

clone_size: few
j_call: TRBJ2-1
v_call: TRBV7-9
d_call: TRBD1
cdr3_nt: TGTGCCAGCAGCTCCGGGACAGGGCTGTACAATGAGCAGTTCTTC
cdr3_aa: CASSSGTGLYNEQFF

clone_size: NA
j_call: TRBJ2-1
v_call: TRBV25-1
d_call: NA
cdr3_nt: TGTGCCAGCAGTGAAGTACGAAAACTACAAAACCTTAATGAGCAGTTCTTC
cdr3_aa: CASSEVRKLQNLNEQFF

clone_size: NA
j_call: TRBJ1-5
v_call: TRBV6-5
d_call: NA
cdr3_nt: TGTGCCAGCAGTTACTCGGGAGGAGACAATCAGCCCCAGCATTTT
cdr3_aa: CASSYSGGDNQPQHF

clone_size: NA
j_call: TRBJ2-2
v_call: TRBV6-5
d_call: TRBD1
cdr3_nt: TGTGCCAGCAGACTCAGGACAGGGTCCACCCGGGAGCTGTTTTTT
cdr3_aa: CASRLRTGSTRELFF

clone_size: NA
j_call: TRBJ1-1
v_call: TRBV10-3
d_call: NA
cdr3_nt: TGTGCCGCCGCGAGGGAGATGGGCACTGAAGCTTTCTTT
cdr3_aa: CAAAREMGTEAFF

clone_size: NA
j_call: TRBJ1-4
v_call: TRBV9
d_call: TRBD1
cdr3_nt: TGTGCCAGCAGCGTAAGGGCAGGGGGACTCGATGAAAAACTGTTTTTT
cdr3_aa: CASSVRAGGLDEKLFF

clone_size: NA
j_call: TRBJ1-1
v_call: TRBV25-1
d_call: NA
cdr3_nt: TGTGCCAGCAGGAGAGGGTTGAACACTGAAGCTTTCTTT
cdr3_aa: CASRRGLNTEAFF

clone_size: few
j_call: TRBJ1-2
v_call: TRBV5-5
d_call: NA
cdr3_nt: TGTGCCAGCAGGGGGGGGGCAGCCTATGGCTACACCTTC
cdr3_aa: CASRGGAAYGYTF